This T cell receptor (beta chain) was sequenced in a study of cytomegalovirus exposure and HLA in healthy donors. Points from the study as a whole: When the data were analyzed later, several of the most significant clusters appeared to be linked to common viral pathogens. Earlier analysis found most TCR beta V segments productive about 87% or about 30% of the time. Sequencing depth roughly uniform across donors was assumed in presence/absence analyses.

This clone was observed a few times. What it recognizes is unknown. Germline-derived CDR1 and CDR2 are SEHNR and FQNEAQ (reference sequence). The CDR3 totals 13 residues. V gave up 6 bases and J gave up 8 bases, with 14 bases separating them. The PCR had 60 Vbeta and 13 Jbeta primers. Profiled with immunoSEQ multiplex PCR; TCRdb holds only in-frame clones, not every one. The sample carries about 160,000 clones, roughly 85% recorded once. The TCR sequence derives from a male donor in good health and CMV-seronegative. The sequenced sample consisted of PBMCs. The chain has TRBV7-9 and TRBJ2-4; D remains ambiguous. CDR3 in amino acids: CASRSNGDYIQYF. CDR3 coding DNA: TGTGCCAGCAGAAGCAACGGTGACTACATTCAGTACTTC.